Sequencing of this T cell receptor (beta chain) was carried out in a study of blood T cell repertoires in COVID-19. The CDR3 has 14 residues. The ends lost 4 bases at V and 11 bases at J; junction bases unmatched: 12. The germline V gene encodes CDR1 LGHDT and CDR2 YNNKEL (reference sequence). Assay: immunoSEQ multiplex PCR; the TCRdb copy retains only in-frame clones and omits some. The table lists 200,000 to 300,000 clones, roughly 80% of them singletons, with roughly 9.6% in the top ten. The V call is TRBV3-1 (or the pseudogene TRBV3-2), the J call TRBJ2-3; the match to TRBD1 covers 7 bases. Sequencing was carried out using peripheral blood. The TCR sequence derives from a woman over 75 with acute or convalescent COVID-19. The CDR3 is CASSPDRARGEQYF. For the CDR3, the DNA is TGTGCCAGCAGCCCAGACAGGGCCAGGGGTGAGCAGTATTTT.